This record covers a single T cell receptor (beta chain). The specificity of this receptor is unknown. There are no base qualities to consult, and no much larger clone falls within one base. Patients with a history of autoimmune disease or receiving systemic immunosuppression were excluded from the trial. Peripheral blood for TCR sequencing was collected from all dose cohorts at baseline, on cycle 4 day 1, and on cycle 7 day 1. The samples were taken from a phase I, first-in-human, multicenter, open-label dose-escalation trial of ivuxolimab. Adults with locally advanced or metastatic melanoma, renal cell, hepatocellular, or head and neck squamous cell carcinoma were enrolled in the trial. Before TCR sequencing, CD4+ T cells and CD8+ T cells from peripheral blood were sorted into separate populations. Genomic DNA was extracted from sorted cells for sequencing of the TCRbeta CDR3 region. TCRbeta CDR3 regions were sequenced using the immunoSEQ Assay. Here the immuneACCESS table is served through TCRdb, limited to in-frame sequences with V and J called. Missing clones are a known gap in these copies; in checked studies unresolved V genes cover under half, and the rest lacks a known reason. The sample table shows approximately 58,000 clones, and roughly 84% are seen once. The ten most abundant clones make up 4.6% of the sample.

The data derive from a study of OX40 agonist ivuxolimab in advanced cancers. As for the study more broadly: Ivuxolimab, which targeted the costimulatory receptor OX40 (CD134), was an agonistic, fully human IgG2 monoclonal antibody. Intravenous ivuxolimab was administered to patients every 2 weeks at six dose levels: 0.01, 0.1, 0.3, 1.5, 3 and 10 mg/kg. Of the 50 to 55 patients in dose escalation, around 19 had hepatocellular carcinoma, some 15 had melanoma, 9 had renal cell carcinoma and 9 had head and neck cancer. In the dose-escalation cohort, more than 75% of patients were male, and the mean age was approximately 60 years, with a range of roughly 20 to 85. Prior anti-PD-1, anti-PD-L1 or anti-CTLA-4 therapy was permitted, and checkpoint inhibitors had been received by roughly 42% of dose-escalation patients. Three dose-escalation patients achieved partial responses, one with hepatocellular carcinoma and two with cutaneous melanoma. The point of sequencing TCRbeta in the periphery was to test whether ivuxolimab changed TCR sequence diversity and drove clonal T-cell expansion. The paper covers the monotherapy dose-escalation part of the phase I ivuxolimab trial, which included N ≈ 50 patients. Overall study outcomes, separate from this receptor: Low levels of normalized T-cell clonal expansion were also shown by some nonresponding patients. In the 0.1-3.0 mg/kg groups, partial responders were among the patients with the lowest normalized peripheral clonal expansion, particularly in CD8+ T cells. At doses from 0.1 to 3.0 mg/kg, clonal expansion was seen in both CD4+ and CD8+ blood T cells between baseline and week 6. After ivuxolimab, more expanded clones were found on average in CD8+ T cells than in CD4+ T cells. The antigen specificity of the clonally expanded peripheral T cells was not determined.

The receptor comes from an adult with an advanced solid tumor such as melanoma, head and neck, liver or kidney cancer. The starting material was CD4+ or CD8+ T cells sorted from blood, obtained in a trial of the OX40 agonist ivuxolimab.

The nucleotide sequence reads TGTGCCAGCAGTTCCCGGGACACCCACTACACCGGGGAGCTGTTTTTT. Protein translation: CASSSRDTHYTGELFF. The sequence joins TRBV28 to TRBJ2-2, with TRBD1 perhaps the D gene, on 6 matching bases. CDR3 length: 16 amino acids, cysteine to phenylalanine. This entry keeps only the CDR3 DNA: 48 bases, framed from base 1. In the germline V gene, CDR1 corresponds to MDHEN and CDR2 to SYDVKM. Cut back by 4 bases and 3 bases, the V and J ends lie 15 bases apart.